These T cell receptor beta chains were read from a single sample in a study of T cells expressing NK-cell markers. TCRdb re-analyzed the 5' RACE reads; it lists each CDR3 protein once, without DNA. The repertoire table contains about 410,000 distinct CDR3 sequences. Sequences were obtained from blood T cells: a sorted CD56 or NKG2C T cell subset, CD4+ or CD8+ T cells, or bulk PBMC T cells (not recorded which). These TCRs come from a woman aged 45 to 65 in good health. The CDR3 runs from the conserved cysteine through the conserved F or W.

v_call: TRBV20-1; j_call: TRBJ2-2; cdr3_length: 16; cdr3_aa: CSARDERAGAAGELFF
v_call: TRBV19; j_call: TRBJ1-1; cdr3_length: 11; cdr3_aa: CASGSNTEAFF
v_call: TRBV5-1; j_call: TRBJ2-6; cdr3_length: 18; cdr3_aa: CASSLGGQPYSGANVLTF
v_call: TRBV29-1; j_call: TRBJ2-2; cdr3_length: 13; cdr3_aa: CSVDKGVAGELFF
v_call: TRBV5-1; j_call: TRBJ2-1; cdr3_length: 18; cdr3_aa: CASRTGTAIIEPINEQFF
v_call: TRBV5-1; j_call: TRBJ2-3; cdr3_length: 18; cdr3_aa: CASSLPPTSGTPTDTQYF
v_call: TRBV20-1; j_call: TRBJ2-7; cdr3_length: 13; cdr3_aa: CSARESDSHEQYF
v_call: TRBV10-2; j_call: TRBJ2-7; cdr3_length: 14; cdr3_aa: CATRSLSNPYEQYF
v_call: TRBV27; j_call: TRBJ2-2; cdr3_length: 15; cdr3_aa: CASSWGTSNTGELFF
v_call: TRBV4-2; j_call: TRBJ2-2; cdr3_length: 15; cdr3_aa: CASSQAPSSGGELFF
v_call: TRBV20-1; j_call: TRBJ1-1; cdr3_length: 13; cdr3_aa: CSATGGHNTEAFF
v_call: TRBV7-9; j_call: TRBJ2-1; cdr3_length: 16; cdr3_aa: CASSFGTLLSNNEQFF
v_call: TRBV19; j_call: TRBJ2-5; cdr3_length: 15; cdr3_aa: CASSIAGGRQETQYF
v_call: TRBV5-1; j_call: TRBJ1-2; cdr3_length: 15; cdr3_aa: CASSPTAGLNYGYTF
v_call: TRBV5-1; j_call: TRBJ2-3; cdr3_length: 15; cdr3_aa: CASSLGWGQGDTQYF
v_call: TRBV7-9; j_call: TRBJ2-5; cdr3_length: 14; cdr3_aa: CASISPGQGPAKYF
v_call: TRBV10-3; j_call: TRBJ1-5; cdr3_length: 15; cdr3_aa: CAISETGSSNQPQHF
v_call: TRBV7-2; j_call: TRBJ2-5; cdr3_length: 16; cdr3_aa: CASSLYPSGVQETQYF
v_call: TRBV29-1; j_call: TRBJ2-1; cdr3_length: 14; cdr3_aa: CSSQGERGLNEQFF
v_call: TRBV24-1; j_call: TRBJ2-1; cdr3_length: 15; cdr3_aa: CATGTDNRMNNEQFF
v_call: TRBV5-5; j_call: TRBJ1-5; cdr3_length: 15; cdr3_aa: CASSKTGAPNQPQHF
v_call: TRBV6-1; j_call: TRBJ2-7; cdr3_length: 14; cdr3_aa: CASSEEGTSYEQYF
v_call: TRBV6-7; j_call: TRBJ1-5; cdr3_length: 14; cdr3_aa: CASSYPDSNQPQHF
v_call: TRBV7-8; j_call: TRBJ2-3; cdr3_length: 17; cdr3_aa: CASSLDPLAGSVDTQYF
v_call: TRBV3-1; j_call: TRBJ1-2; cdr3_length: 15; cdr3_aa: CASSPPSAANYGYTF
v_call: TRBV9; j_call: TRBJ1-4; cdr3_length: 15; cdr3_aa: CASSPRGGRNEKLFF
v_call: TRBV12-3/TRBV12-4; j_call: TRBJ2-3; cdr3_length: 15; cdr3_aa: CASSGLARGTDTQYF
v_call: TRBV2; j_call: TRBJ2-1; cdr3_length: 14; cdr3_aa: CASSERSGRHEQFF
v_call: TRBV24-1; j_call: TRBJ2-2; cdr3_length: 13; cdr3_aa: CATSENVPGELFF
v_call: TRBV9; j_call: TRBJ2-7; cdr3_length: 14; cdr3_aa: CASSVDERERRQYF
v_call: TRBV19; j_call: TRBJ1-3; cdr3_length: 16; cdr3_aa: CASSLREGRSGNTIYF
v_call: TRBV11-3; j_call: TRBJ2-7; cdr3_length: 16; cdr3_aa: CASSVGLDGSSYEQYF
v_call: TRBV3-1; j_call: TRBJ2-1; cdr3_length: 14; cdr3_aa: CASSHTGGDNEQFF
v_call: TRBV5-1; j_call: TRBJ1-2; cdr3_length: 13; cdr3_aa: CASTQGINYGYTF
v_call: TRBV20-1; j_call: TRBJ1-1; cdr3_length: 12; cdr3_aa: CSAMPAGPEAFF
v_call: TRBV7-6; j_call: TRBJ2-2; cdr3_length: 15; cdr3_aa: CASSTSGTNTGELFF
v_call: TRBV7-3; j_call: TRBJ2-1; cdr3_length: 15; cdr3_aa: CASSRNTGFDNEQFF
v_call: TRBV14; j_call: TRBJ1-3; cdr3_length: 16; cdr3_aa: CASSQARETGANTIYF
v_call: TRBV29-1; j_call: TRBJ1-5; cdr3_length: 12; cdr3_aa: CSVIWEAQPQHF
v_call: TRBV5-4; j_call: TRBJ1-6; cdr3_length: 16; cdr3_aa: CASSLAPGNLNSPLHF
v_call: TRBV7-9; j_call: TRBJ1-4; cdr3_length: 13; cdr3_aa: CASSLGVGEKLFF
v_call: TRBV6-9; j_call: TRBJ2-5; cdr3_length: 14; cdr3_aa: CASIQTNRQETQYF
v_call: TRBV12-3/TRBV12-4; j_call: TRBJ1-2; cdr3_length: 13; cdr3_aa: CASSLLKNYGYTF
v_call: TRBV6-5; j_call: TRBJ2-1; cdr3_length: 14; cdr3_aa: CASSLEGPYNEQFF
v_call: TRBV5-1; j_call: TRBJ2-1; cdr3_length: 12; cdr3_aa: CASSYIRDEQFF
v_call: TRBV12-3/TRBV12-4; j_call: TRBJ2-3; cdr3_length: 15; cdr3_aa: CASSSPGLNTDTQYF
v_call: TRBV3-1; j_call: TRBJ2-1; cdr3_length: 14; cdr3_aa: CASSPRPAGDEQFF